This entry features one TCR beta chain sequence. The sample originates from a study of blood T cell repertoires in COVID-19. Study overall: Researchers got acute and convalescent COVID-19 samples from the United States, Italy and Spain. PBMCs, B-cell-depleted T cells, or T cells provided the cDNA or gDNA that made up the material.

The CDR3 has 13 residues. V dropped 1 base and J dropped 6 bases, with 11 bases sitting between them. Profiled with immunoSEQ multiplex PCR; TCRdb holds only in-frame clones, not every one. This table has tens of thousands of clones, around 65% appearing once. The sample comprised peripheral blood. The TCR originated in a woman aged 70 to 79 with acute or convalescent COVID-19. V gene TRBV5-7 combines with J gene TRBJ2-7; D not resolved. TRBV5-7 is flagged as an ORF with uncertain function. The CDR3 reads CASSLFRLGEQYF. The CDR3 DNA sequence: TGTGCCAGCAGCTTGTTCAGGCTTGGCGAGCAGTACTTC.